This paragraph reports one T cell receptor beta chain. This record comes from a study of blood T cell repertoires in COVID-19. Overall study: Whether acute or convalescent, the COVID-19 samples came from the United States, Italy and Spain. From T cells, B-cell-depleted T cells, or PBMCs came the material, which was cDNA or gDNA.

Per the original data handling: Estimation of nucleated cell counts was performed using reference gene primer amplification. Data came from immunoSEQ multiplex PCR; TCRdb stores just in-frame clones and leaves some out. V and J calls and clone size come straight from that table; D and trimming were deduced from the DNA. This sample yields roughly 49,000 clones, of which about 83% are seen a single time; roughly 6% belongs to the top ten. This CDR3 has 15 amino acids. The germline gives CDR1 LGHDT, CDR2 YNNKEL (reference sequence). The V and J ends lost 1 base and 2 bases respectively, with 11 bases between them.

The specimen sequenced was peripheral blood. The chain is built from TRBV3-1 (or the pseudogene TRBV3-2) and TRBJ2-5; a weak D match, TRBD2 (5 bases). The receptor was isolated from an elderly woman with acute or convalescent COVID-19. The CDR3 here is CASSQVRTRQETQYF. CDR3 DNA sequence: TGTGCCAGCAGCCAAGTACGGACTCGGCAAGAGACCCAGTACTTC.